This T cell receptor (beta chain) was recovered during a study of T-cell reconstitution after alpha-beta-depleted transplantation in children. The table lists this clonotype with many counts. Unique molecular identifiers featured in how the TCRbeta library was prepared. TCRdb redid the calling of the PCR reads with MiXCR, one entry per CDR3 protein. The sample holds some 290,000 distinct CDR3 sequences; more than 8% are singletons and the top ten take around 9.1%. Germline V lookup: CDR1 LNHDA, CDR2 SQIVND (reference sequence). V dropped 6 bases and J dropped 4 bases, with 9 bases sitting between them. The CDR3 loop spans 12 amino acids.

Sequencing was performed on PBMCs from the stem cell graft donor, taken from the stem cell graft. The TCR originated in a human donor who donated a stem cell graft to a child with SCID. This sequence joins TRBV19 and TRBJ1-2; D is undetermined. The CDR3: CASRTFSYGYTF. Here the CDR3 DNA reads TGTGCCAGTAGAACTTTTAGCTATGGCTACACCTTC.